This T cell receptor beta chain was captured in a study of blood T cell repertoires in COVID-19. Study-level information: COVID-19 samples, acute and convalescent, were from the United States, Italy and Spain. Sample material is recorded as cDNA or gDNA derived from T cells, B-cell-depleted T cells, or PBMCs.

V was trimmed by 7 bases and J by 4 bases, leaving 10 bases between them. The germline CDR1 and CDR2 sequences are MGHDK and SYGVNS. The CDR3 covers 13 residues. In the original processing: Amplification of reference gene primers provided the estimated nucleated cell counts. This table comes from immunoSEQ multiplex PCR, and its TCRdb copy is limited to in-frame clones, with some not included. D and trimming come from the DNA, and the V and J calls and clone size come from that table. Among about 200,000 clones listed, around 86% were seen once. The J gene is TRBJ2-2, the V gene TRBV25-1, with D unresolved. Material for sequencing was peripheral blood. This clonotype was obtained from a man older than 75 with acute or convalescent COVID-19. CDR3 region: CASKLPFTGELFF. CDR3 coding DNA: TGTGCCAGCAAACTCCCTTTCACCGGGGAGCTGTTTTTT.